These 25 T cell receptor beta chains originate from one sample sequenced in a study. MiXCR was run by TCRdb on the 5' RACE reads, yielding one entry per CDR3 protein. The table shows fewer than 60,000 distinct CDR3 sequences, with around a quarter occurring only once. Material: naive CD4+ T cells sorted from blood. Noted subset: naive CD4+ T cells, CD4+CD45RA+CD25-. The receptors stem from a female donor with breast cancer.

Sample share makes this clonotype medium-sized. CDR3 amino acids: CASSPLAGVRETQYF. DNA of the CDR3: TGTGCCAGCAGCCCACTAGCGGGAGTCAGGGAGACCCAGTACTTC. V is TRBV7-2 and J is TRBJ2-5; 11 bases align to TRBD2. The junction had 7 bases not matched to a gene; V was cut back by 5 bases and J by 5 bases. CDR3 size: 15 residues. CDR1 and CDR2 (germline): SGHTA, FQGNSA.

The rearrangement joins TRBV20-1 to TRBJ1-2; D gene ambiguous. V lost 6 bases to trimming and J lost 7 bases, with 15 bases between them. The CDR3 covers 12 residues. CDR1 DFQATT and CDR2 SNEGSKA come from the germline V gene (reference sequence). The CDR3 region has the DNA TGCAGTGCCCGAGGGTTGGCATCTGGCTACACCTTC. This gives the protein CSARGLASGYTF.

This clonotype has only a few counts. This chain links TRBV7-8 with TRBJ1-2; D is uncertain. Germline V gene sequence: CDR1 SGHVS, CDR2 FQNEAQ. Trimming stripped 1 base from V and 1 base from J, with 7 bases between. The CDR3 contains 14 residues. The CDR3 sequence is CASSLDLNNYGYTF. As DNA, the CDR3 is TGTGCCAGCAGCTTAGATCTAAATAACTATGGCTACACCTTC.

The genes are TRBV7-6 and TRBJ2-7; D is uncertain. Germline V gene lookup returns CDR1 SGHVS and CDR2 FNYEAQ. CDR3 size: 13 residues. Trimming cost V 0 bases and J 5 bases, with 8 bases left between them. CDR3 amino acids: CASSLAGWDEQYF. As DNA, the CDR3 is TGTGCCAGCAGCTTAGCGGGTTGGGACGAGCAGTACTTC.

This clonotype was found a few times. J is TRBJ2-4 and V is TRBV4-1; a weak D match, TRBD1 (5 bases). V was trimmed by 1 base and J by 0 bases, leaving 13 bases between them. This CDR3 has 17 amino acids. Germline V gene data show CDR1 as MGHRA and CDR2 as YSYEKL. The CDR3 loop reads CASSQVDMGLAKNIQYF. CDR3 in DNA: TGCGCCAGCAGCCAAGTCGATATGGGGCTAGCCAAAAACATTCAGTACTTC.

This clonotype was seen only a few times. This sequence joins TRBV7-6 and TRBJ2-3; TRBD2 agrees at 12 bases. J lost 5 bases, V lost 3 bases, and 9 bases had no gene match. Germline V gene lookup returns CDR1 SGHVS and CDR2 FNYEAQ. The CDR3 has 17 residues. Written as DNA, the CDR3 is TGTGCCAGCAGCTTCATGTCTAGCGGGGGGGCTTTAGATACGCAGTATTTT. Its protein is CASSFMSSGGALDTQYF.

As regards this clonotype: Lacking the conserved final phenylalanine or tryptophan, this CDR3 likely reflects a read error. The chain employs TRBV6-5 and TRBJ1-2, with 7 bases matching TRBD1. CDR3 length: 13 residues. The trim removed 6 bases at V and 6 bases at J, leaving 7 bases unmatched. The germline CDR1 and CDR2 sequences are MNHEY and SVGAGI. CDR3 nucleotides: TGTGCCAGCAGAATCTCAGGGGGGGATGGCTACACCGTC. Encoded protein: CASRISGGDGYTV.

The sample holds many counts of this clonotype. The genes are TRBV10-1 and TRBJ2-2; 8 bases agree with TRBD1. Germline CDR1 WNHNN, CDR2 SYGVQD (reference sequence). The J segment lost 5 bases and the V segment lost 5 bases, leaving 7 bases of the junction unmatched. This CDR3 is built from 15 residues. The CDR3 DNA follows: TGCGCCAGCAGTACAGACAGGGGAGAAACCGGGGAGCTGTTTTTT. Amino acid sequence: CASSTDRGETGELFF.

The chain couples TRBV3-1 to TRBJ1-1; no clear D. CDR3 length: 11 amino acids. Looked up from germline, CDR1 is LGHDT and CDR2 is YNNKEL (reference sequence). Trimming shortened V by 6 bases and J by 1 base, and 3 bases separated the two germline ends. This CDR3 is CASSQNTEAFF. DNA for the CDR3: TGTGCCAGCAGTCAGAACACTGAAGCTTTCTTT.

The chain uses TRBV6-5 and TRBJ2-7, with 10 bases aligning to TRBD2. The CDR3 covers 16 residues. With V trimmed by 4 bases and J by 6 bases, 12 bases remained unmatched. Per germline, CDR1 MNHEY and CDR2 SVGAGI. CDR3 sequence reads: CASSFARTSGGGEQYF. CDR3 in DNA: TGTGCCAGCAGTTTCGCCCGGACTAGCGGTGGAGGCGAGCAGTACTTC.

In its sample, this clonotype was seen a few times. The CDR3 sequence is CASSRLAAVGEQYF. CDR3 nucleotides: TGTGCCAGCAGCCGACTAGCGGCGGTGGGCGAGCAGTACTTC. This rearrangement joins TRBV6-5 to TRBJ2-7; 9 bases fit TRBD2. CDR1 is MNHEY, CDR2 SVGAGI, per germline. The CDR3 contains 14 residues. V was pared by 6 bases and J by 6 bases, with 9 bases of the junction left unmatched.

V is TRBV7-8 and J is TRBJ2-1, with 9 bases identical to TRBD2. CDR1 and CDR2 (germline): SGHVS, FQNEAQ. The V segment lost 2 bases and the J segment 0 bases; nucleotides outside the gene matches: 11. The CDR3 covers 19 residues. CDR3 in amino acids: CASSLLRLAGRSSYNEQFF. The CDR3 coding sequence is TGTGCCAGCAGCTTATTGAGGCTAGCGGGGAGAAGCTCCTACAATGAGCAGTTCTTC. The variable domain in full, with the rest retrieved from reference TRBV7-8 and TRBJ2-1, is GAGVSQSPRYKVAKRGQDVALRCDPISGHVSLFWYQQALGQGPEFLTYFQNEAQLDKSGLPSDRFFAERPEGSVSTLKIQRTQQEDSAVYLCASSLLRLAGRSSYNEQFFGPGTRLTVL.

The chain links TRBV28 to TRBJ2-6; possibly TRBD2 for D (5 bases). Trimming cost V 6 bases and J 2 bases, with 5 bases left between them. From germline, CDR1 is MDHEN and CDR2 SYDVKM. The CDR3 loop spans 13 amino acids. The CDR3 sequence: CASSGAGANVLTF. CDR3 DNA sequence: TGTGCCAGCAGCGGGGCTGGGGCCAACGTCCTGACTTTC.

V gene TRBV5-1 combines with J gene TRBJ2-2, with 8 nucleotides matching TRBD2. The CDR3 is 14 amino acids. The trim removed 0 bases at V and 6 bases at J, leaving 1 base unmatched. Germline lookup yields CDR1 SGHRS and CDR2 YFSETQ. The CDR3 coding sequence is TGCGCCAGCAGCTTGGAAGCGGGAGCCGGGGAGCTGTTTTTT. Translation gives CASSLEAGAGELFF.

This clonotype was counted a single time. The chain employs TRBV9 and TRBJ1-1; 10 bases agree with TRBD1. This CDR3 is built from 17 residues. Germline CDR1 reads SGDLS; CDR2 reads YYNGEE. Trimming cost V 0 bases and J 5 bases; bases outside gene matches: 10. CDR3: CASSVDPGQGIRTEAFF. CDR3 sequence (DNA): TGTGCCAGCAGCGTAGATCCGGGACAGGGGATCCGGACTGAAGCTTTCTTT.

The J gene is TRBJ2-1, the V gene TRBV4-3; 10 nucleotides align to TRBD2. Germline loops: CDR1 LGHNA, CDR2 YSLEER. V was clipped by 1 base and J by 6 bases; unmatched bases: 12. CDR3 length: 18 amino acids. The CDR3 DNA reads as TGCGCCAGCAGCCAAGTTCCCCTTCTAGCGGGAGACCCCAATGAGCAGTTCTTC. Translated: CASSQVPLLAGDPNEQFF.

In regard to this clonotype: The junction shows a germline mismatch at one end, possibly a read error. The chain has TRBV20-1 and TRBJ2-7; TRBD1 agrees at 10 bases. Germline loops: CDR1 DFQATT, CDR2 SNEGSKA (reference sequence). CDR3 length: 14 amino acids. Written as DNA, the CDR3 is TGCAGTGTTAGAAGGACAGGGGGGGAAGACGAGCAGTACTTC. It is translated as CSVRRTGGEDEQYF.

In the case of this clonotype: One base away lies a much larger clone, so this may be a sequencing read error. This rearrangement joins TRBV10-3 to TRBJ1-6; perhaps TRBD1 as D (5 bases). V dropped 0 bases and J dropped 7 bases, with 13 bases sitting between them. Germline CDR1 ENHRY, CDR2 SYGVKD. The length of the CDR3 is 16 residues. The CDR3 nucleotides read TGTGCCATCAGTGAGTCCCCAGGGAGGATGAATTCACCCCTCCACTTT. Its translation is CAISESPGRMNSPLHF.

This clonotype came up many times. The chain links TRBV12-3 or TRBV12-4 to TRBJ1-3; no reliable D call. The CDR3 contains 15 residues. Deletions cut 5 bases from V and 1 base from J, with 12 bases between. The CDR3 DNA sequence: TGTGCCAGCAGTCCGGACGCGCGATCTGGAAACACCATATATTTT. Translation: CASSPDARSGNTIYF.

This clonotype was counted only a few times. The CDR3 DNA reads as TGTGCCAGCAGCGAGACCCCGAACACTGAAGCTTTCTTT. This gives the protein CASSETPNTEAFF. This sequence joins TRBV9 and TRBJ1-1; no definite D call. The germline gives CDR1 SGDLS, CDR2 YYNGEE. Deletions cut 3 bases from V and 1 base from J, with 7 bases between. This CDR3 comprises 13 residues.

The chain has TRBV7-2 and TRBJ2-1, with 7 bases lining up with TRBD2. V was clipped by 1 base and J by 2 bases; unmatched bases: 8. Germline V gene sequence: CDR1 SGHTA, CDR2 FQGNSA. CDR3 length: 17 residues. CDR3 loop: CASSLGGYSGAYNEQFF. CDR3 nucleotide sequence: TGTGCCAGCAGCTTAGGAGGGTACAGCGGGGCCTACAATGAGCAGTTCTTC.

This clonotype was seen at least ten times. The CDR3 region is CASSQDFQGLSNQPQHF. DNA for the CDR3: TGCGCCAGCAGCCAAGATTTTCAGGGCCTAAGCAATCAGCCCCAGCATTTT. This chain joins TRBV4-3 and TRBJ1-5; a weak D match, TRBD1 (5 bases). V lost 0 bases and J 1 base, leaving 13 bases between the germline ends. CDR1 is LGHNA and CDR2 is YSLEER in the germline V gene. The CDR3 loop spans 17 amino acids.

This clonotype was found a few times. V gene TRBV7-2 combines with J gene TRBJ1-5, with D possibly TRBD1 on 6 matching bases. Trimming left V 5 bases short and J 4 bases short, with 9 bases between. The CDR3 consists of 13 residues. Germline loops: CDR1 SGHTA, CDR2 FQGNSA. CDR3 nucleotides: TGTGCCAGCAGCCAAGGACAGAATCAGCCCCAGCATTTT. Residues: CASSQGQNQPQHF.

In its sample, this clonotype ranks as medium-sized (0.01 to 0.1%). The CDR3 loop reads CASSLPKGQGYNEQFF. CDR3 DNA sequence: TGTGCCAGCAGTCTACCAAAGGGACAGGGATACAATGAGCAGTTCTTC. The J gene is TRBJ2-1, the V gene TRBV6-5; 9 bases agree with TRBD1. The CDR3 runs to 16 residues. After removal of 5 bases from V and 4 bases from J, the junction contained 9 bases not matched to a gene. Germline CDR1 is MNHEY and CDR2 is SVGAGI.

This clonotype was found a few times. Here the CDR3 reads CASRPRGGRTSGKFNNEQFF. DNA of the CDR3: TGTGCCAGCAGACCCCGGGGGGGTCGGACTAGCGGGAAATTCAACAATGAGCAGTTCTTC. The chain is built from TRBV6-2 or TRBV6-3 and TRBJ2-1, with TRBD2 matching over 12 bases. This CDR3 contains 20 residues. Germline V gene lookup returns CDR1 MNHEY and CDR2 SVGEGT. Unmatched junction bases numbered 20, after V lost 6 bases and J lost 5 bases.